One sample yielded the 17 T cell receptor beta chains listed below, sequenced in a study of T-cell reconstitution after alpha-beta-depleted transplantation in children. TCRbeta library construction was performed incorporating unique molecular identifiers. Using its own MiXCR run on the PCR reads, TCRdb lists one record per CDR3 protein. Of about 600,000 distinct CDR3 sequences listed, about 11% are singletons. The specimen comprised PBMCs from the stem cell graft donor, sampled from the stem cell graft. The receptors derive from a human donor who donated a stem cell graft to a child with acute myeloid leukemia.

The chain is built from TRBV12-3 or TRBV12-4 and TRBJ2-3, with D perhaps TRBD2 (5 bases). This CDR3 has 15 amino acids. V was shortened by 2 bases and J by 3 bases, with 12 bases between the two germline ends. The CDR3 coding sequence is TGTGCCAGCAGTTTACAGGTGCGGAGGACAGATACGCAGTATTTT. Protein product: CASSLQVRRTDTQYF.

This clonotype was detected only a few times. The chain recombines TRBV9 with TRBJ1-3, with TRBD1 matching 8 bases. The CDR3 totals 17 residues. Germline CDR1 SGDLS, CDR2 YYNGEE. Trimming removed 3 bases from V and 1 base from J; junction bases left unmatched: 9. This CDR3 is CASSDRDRRQSGNTIYF. CDR3 DNA sequence: TGTGCCAGCAGCGATCGGGACAGGAGGCAATCTGGAAACACCATATATTTT.

The chain couples TRBV29-1 to TRBJ2-7, with 12 bases lining up with TRBD2. Germline CDR1 and CDR2: SQVTM and ANQGSEA. This CDR3 is built from 18 residues. Germline trimming cut 4 bases from V and 2 bases from J; bases unmatched to any gene: 15. The CDR3 DNA sequence: TGCAGCGTTGTCCCAGGGGAGACTAGCGGGAGCACGGCCTACGAGCAGTACTTC. This codes for CSVVPGETSGSTAYEQYF.

This rearrangement joins TRBV5-1 to TRBJ2-5; 8 nucleotides align to TRBD2. CDR1 SGHRS and CDR2 YFSETQ come from the germline V gene. This CDR3 has 14 residues. V lost 2 bases and J lost 7; bases outside the gene matches: 7. The CDR3 nucleotides are TGCGCCAGCAGCTTAGCGGGAGTGCCGGGGACCCAGTACTTC. Amino acid sequence: CASSLAGVPGTQYF.

This clonotype was observed at least ten times. The CDR3: CASSEYGFTGELFF. The CDR3 DNA follows: TGTGCCAGCAGTGAATATGGATTCACCGGGGAGCTGTTTTTT. This chain uses TRBV25-1 with TRBJ2-2, with D uncertain. The CDR3 spans 14 residues. V was pared by 0 bases and J by 4 bases, with 6 bases between. Germline V gene sequence: CDR1 MGHDK, CDR2 SYGVNS.

V and J are TRBV6-1 and TRBJ1-5; unclear D gene. The ends were cut back, 3 bases at V and 5 bases at J, with 8 bases in the middle. This CDR3 has 13 residues. Germline CDR1 reads MNHNS; CDR2 reads SASEGT. In nucleotides, the CDR3 is TGTGCCAGCAGTGAGGCGATGGATCAGCCCCAGCATTTT. Translated: CASSEAMDQPQHF.

This clonotype was picked up a small number of times. The genes are TRBV28 and TRBJ2-1; unclear D gene. Germline loops: CDR1 MDHEN, CDR2 SYDVKM. The V end lost 8 bases, the J end lost 10 bases, and 30 bases lay between the germline ends. The CDR3 loop spans 17 amino acids. The CDR3 sequence: CASPSTSSDKQAWEQFF. The CDR3 coding sequence is TGTGCCAGCCCCTCCACCTCCTCCGACAAGCAGGCATGGGAGCAGTTCTTC.

This clonotype was observed many times. The chain couples TRBV5-1 to TRBJ2-3; 9 bases are shared with TRBD1. This CDR3 is 14 amino acids long. J lost 6 bases, V lost 4 bases, and 6 bases had no gene match. Looked up from germline, CDR1 is SGHRS and CDR2 is YFSETQ. CDR3 nucleotide sequence: TGCGCCAGCAGCGGGGGGACAGGGCGGGATACGCAGTATTTT. Encoded protein: CASSGGTGRDTQYF.

This clonotype showed up many times. V gene TRBV9 combines with J gene TRBJ2-1; 8 nucleotides match TRBD2. This CDR3 is 15 amino acids long. Germline CDR1 and CDR2: SGDLS and YYNGEE. V was pared by 6 bases and J by 5 bases, with 10 bases of the junction left unmatched. The DNA of the CDR3 is TGTGCCAGCACCCCGACGGGGGGGTTTGACAATGAGCAGTTCTTC. Protein sequence: CASTPTGGFDNEQFF. Complete variable domain (other parts from reference TRBV9 and TRBJ2-1): DSGVTQTPKHLITATGQRVTLRCSPRSGDLSVYWYQQSLDQGLQFLIQYYNGEERAKGNILERFSAQQFPDLHSELNLSSLELGDSALYFCASTPTGGFDNEQFFGPGTRLTVL.

This clonotype occurred a few times. The chain links TRBV29-1 to TRBJ1-5; D may be TRBD1 (5 bases). Between the trimmed V and J ends, which lost 4 bases and 0 bases, there was a span of 7 bases. CDR1 is SQVTM and CDR2 is ANQGSEA in the germline V gene. This CDR3 spans 13 amino acids. CDR3 residues: CSVADSSNQPQHF. CDR3 nucleotides: TGCAGCGTTGCCGACAGTAGCAATCAGCCCCAGCATTTT.

There are a few counts of this clonotype. The rearrangement uses TRBV7-2 and TRBJ1-3; perhaps TRBD1 as D (6 bases). Germline V gene sequence: CDR1 SGHTA, CDR2 FQGNSA. V lost 6 bases and J lost 9, with 12 bases in between. The CDR3 is made up of 12 amino acids. Here the CDR3 reads CASSRDISTIYF. The CDR3 nucleotides read TGTGCCAGCAGTCGGGACATTAGCACCATATATTTT. Combining the CDR3 with reference TRBV7-2 and TRBJ1-3 gives the whole variable domain GAGVSQSPSNKVTEKGKDVELRCDPISGHTALYWYRQSLGQGLEFLIYFQGNSAPDKSGLPSDRFSAERTGGSVSTLTIQRTQQEDSAVYLCASSRDISTIYFGEGSWLTVV.

This clonotype was seen a few times. V gene TRBV7-2 combines with J gene TRBJ2-1; D uncertain. The CDR3 is 15 residues long. V lost 4 bases and J lost 6, with 16 bases in between. The V gene's germline CDR1 is SGHTA and CDR2 FQGNSA. The chain's CDR3 is CASSSNSIAFNEQFF. For the CDR3, the DNA is TGTGCCAGCAGCTCAAATAGCATAGCCTTCAATGAGCAGTTCTTC.

This clonotype was seen just once. The junction does not match germline at one end; this may be a read error. The V call is TRBV13, the J call TRBJ2-3; 14 nucleotides match TRBD2. CDR3 length equals 18 residues. CDR1 is PRHDT, CDR2 FYEKMQ, per germline (reference sequence). Here the CDR3 reads CACSIQPGLAGETDTQYF. CDR3 DNA: TGTGCCTGCAGTATCCAACCGGGACTAGCGGGAGAAACAGATACGCAGTATTTT.

A few counts support this clonotype. The chain is built from TRBV5-1 and TRBJ2-3; 15 bases are shared with TRBD2. CDR1 and CDR2 from the germline V gene are SGHRS and YFSETQ. V shed 5 bases and J 6 bases; nucleotides not matched to a gene: 13. The CDR3 sequence is 18 residues long. CDR3 sequence: CASRPGLAGGFGMDTQYF. The DNA for the CDR3 is TGCGCCAGCAGACCTGGACTAGCGGGAGGGTTTGGTATGGATACGCAGTATTTT.

This clonotype was seen ten or more times. The rearrangement links TRBV20-1 to TRBJ2-5; 7 nucleotides agree with TRBD2. J lost 5 bases, V lost 6 bases, and 9 bases had no gene match. Germline-derived CDR1 and CDR2 are DFQATT and SNEGSKA (reference sequence). The CDR3 spans 13 residues. The CDR3 spells CSAGGSLGETQYF. In DNA form, the CDR3 reads TGCAGTGCGGGGGGGTCCCTTGGGGAGACCCAGTACTTC.

The chain recombines TRBV27 with TRBJ2-7; D tentatively reads TRBD1 or TRBD2 (5 bases each). CDR1 and CDR2 (germline): MNHEY, SMNVEV (reference sequence). The CDR3 loop spans 15 amino acids. The V end lost 5 bases, the J end lost 3 bases, and 17 bases lay between the germline ends. CDR3 nucleotides: TGTGCCAGCAGTATTACCACAGGACTGAACTACGAGCAGTACTTC. It codes for CASSITTGLNYEQYF.

The CDR3 reads CASSSPQRRNTIYF. The CDR3 DNA reads as TGTGCCAGCAGTTCCCCGCAGAGGCGAAACACCATATATTTT. The chain has TRBV12-3 or TRBV12-4 and TRBJ1-3; D ambiguous. V lost 4 bases and J 5 bases, leaving 12 bases between the germline ends. The CDR3 has 14 amino acids.